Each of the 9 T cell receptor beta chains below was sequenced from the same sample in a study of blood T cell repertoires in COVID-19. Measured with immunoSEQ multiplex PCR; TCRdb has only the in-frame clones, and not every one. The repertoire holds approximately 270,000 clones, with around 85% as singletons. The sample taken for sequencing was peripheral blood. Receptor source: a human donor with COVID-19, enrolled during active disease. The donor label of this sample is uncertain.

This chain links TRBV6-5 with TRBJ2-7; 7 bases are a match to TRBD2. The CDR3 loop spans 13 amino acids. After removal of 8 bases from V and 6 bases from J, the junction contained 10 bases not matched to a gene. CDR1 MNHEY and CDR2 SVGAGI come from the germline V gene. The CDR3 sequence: CASLRVSGTEQYF. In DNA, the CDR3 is TGTGCCAGCCTAAGGGTGAGCGGGACCGAGCAGTACTTC.

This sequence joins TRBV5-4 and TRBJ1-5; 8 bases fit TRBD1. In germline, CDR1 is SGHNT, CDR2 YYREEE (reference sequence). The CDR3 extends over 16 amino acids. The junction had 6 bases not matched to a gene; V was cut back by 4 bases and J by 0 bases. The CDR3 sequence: CASSRQGMGSNQPQHF. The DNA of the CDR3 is TGTGCCAGCAGCCGACAGGGGATGGGTAGCAATCAGCCCCAGCATTTT.

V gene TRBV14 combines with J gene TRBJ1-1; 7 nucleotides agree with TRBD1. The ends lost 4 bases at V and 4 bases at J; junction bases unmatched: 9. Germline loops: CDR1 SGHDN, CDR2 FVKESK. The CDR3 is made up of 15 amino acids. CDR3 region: CASSPERGRITEAFF. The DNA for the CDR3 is TGTGCCAGCAGCCCGGAGAGGGGGCGAATCACTGAAGCTTTCTTT.

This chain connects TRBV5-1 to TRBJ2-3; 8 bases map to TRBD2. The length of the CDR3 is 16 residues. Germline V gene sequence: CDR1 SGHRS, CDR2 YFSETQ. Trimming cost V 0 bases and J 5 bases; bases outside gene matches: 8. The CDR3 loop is CASSLVAGGRGDTQYF. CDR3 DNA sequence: TGCGCCAGCAGCTTGGTGGCGGGAGGAAGGGGAGATACGCAGTATTTT. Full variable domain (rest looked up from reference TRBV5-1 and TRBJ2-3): KAGVTQTPRYLIKTRGQQVTLSCSPISGHRSVSWYQQTPGQGLQFLFEYFSETQRNKGNFPGRFSGRQFSNSRSEMNVSTLELGDSALYLCASSLVAGGRGDTQYFGPGTRLTVL.

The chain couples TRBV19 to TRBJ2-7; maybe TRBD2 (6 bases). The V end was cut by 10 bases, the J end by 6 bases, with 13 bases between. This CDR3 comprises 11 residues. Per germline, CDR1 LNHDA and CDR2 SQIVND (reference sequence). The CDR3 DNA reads TGTGCCACATCGGGAGCCATCGAGCAGTACTTC. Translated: CATSGAIEQYF.

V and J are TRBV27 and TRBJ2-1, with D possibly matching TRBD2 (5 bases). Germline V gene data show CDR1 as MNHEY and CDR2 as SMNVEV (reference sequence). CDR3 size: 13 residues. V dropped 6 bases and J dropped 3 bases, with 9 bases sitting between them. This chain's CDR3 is CASRGGFYNEQFF. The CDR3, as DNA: TGTGCCAGCAGAGGCGGGTTCTACAATGAGCAGTTCTTC.

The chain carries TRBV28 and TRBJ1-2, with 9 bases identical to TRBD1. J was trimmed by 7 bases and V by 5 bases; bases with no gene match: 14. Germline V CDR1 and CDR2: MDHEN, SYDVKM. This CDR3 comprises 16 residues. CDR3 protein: CASSPTHATGGGGYTF. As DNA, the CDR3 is TGTGCCAGCAGTCCTACCCACGCAACAGGGGGCGGTGGCTACACCTTC.

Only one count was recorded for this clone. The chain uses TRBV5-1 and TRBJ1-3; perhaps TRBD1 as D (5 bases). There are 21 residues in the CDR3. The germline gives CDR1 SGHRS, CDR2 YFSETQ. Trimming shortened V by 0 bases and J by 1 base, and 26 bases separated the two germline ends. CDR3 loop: CASSLASREEQGKGSGNTIYF. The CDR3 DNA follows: TGCGCCAGCAGCTTGGCCTCTCGGGAGGAGCAGGGAAAAGGATCTGGAAACACCATATATTTT.

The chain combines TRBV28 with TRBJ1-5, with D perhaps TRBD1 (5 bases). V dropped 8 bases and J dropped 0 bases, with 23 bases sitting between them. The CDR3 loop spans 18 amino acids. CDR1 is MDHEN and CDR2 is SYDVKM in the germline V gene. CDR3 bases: TGTGCCAGCGTCGCGGGGCGTCAAGCCACTTATAGCAATCAGCCCCAGCATTTT. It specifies CASVAGRQATYSNQPQHF. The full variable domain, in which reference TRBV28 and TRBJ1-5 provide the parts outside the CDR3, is DVKVTQSSRYLVKRTGEKVFLECVQDMDHENMFWYRQDPGLGLRLIYFSYDVKMKEKGDIPEGYSVSREKKERFSLILESASTNQTSMYLCASVAGRQATYSNQPQHFGDGTRLSIL.